The T cell receptor beta chain described here comes from a study of blood T cell repertoires in COVID-19. Study-wide context: From T cells, B-cell-depleted T cells, or PBMCs came the material, which was cDNA or gDNA.

Here immunoSEQ multiplex PCR was the method, and the copy in TCRdb shows in-frame clones only, minus some. The sample shows tens of thousands of clones, 80% to 90% of them seen only once. This TCR was sampled from an elderly woman with active COVID-19. Sample: peripheral blood.

The CDR3, as DNA: TGCGCCAGCAGCGAACATCTAGGGGAATCCTACAATGAGCAGTTCTTC. It yields the protein CASSEHLGESYNEQFF. The chain has TRBV5-1 and TRBJ2-1, with D tentatively TRBD1 (5 bases). The CDR3 has 16 residues. Germline CDR1 reads SGHRS; CDR2 reads YFSETQ. With 4 bases removed from V and 1 base from J, the gap between germline ends came to 15 bases.